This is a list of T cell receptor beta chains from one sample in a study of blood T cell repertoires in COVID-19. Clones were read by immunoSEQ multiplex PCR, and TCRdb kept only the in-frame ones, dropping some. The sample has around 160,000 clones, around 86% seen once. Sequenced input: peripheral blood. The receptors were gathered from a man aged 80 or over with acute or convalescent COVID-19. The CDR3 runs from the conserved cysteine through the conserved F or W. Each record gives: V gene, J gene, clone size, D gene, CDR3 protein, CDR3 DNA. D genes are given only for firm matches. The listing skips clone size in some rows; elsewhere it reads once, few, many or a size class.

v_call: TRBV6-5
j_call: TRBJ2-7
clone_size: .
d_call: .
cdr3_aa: CASSRQAPSYEQYF
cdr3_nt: TGTGCCAGCAGCAGACAGGCCCCTTCCTACGAGCAGTACTTC

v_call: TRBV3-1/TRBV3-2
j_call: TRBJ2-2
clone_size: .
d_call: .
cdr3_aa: CASSQDMIKPGELFF
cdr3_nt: TGTGCCAGCAGCCAAGATATGATCAAGCCCGGGGAGCTGTTTTTT

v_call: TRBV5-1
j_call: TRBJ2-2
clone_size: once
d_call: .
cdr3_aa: CASSLSRDRITGELFF
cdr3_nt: TGCGCCAGCAGCTTGTCGCGAGACAGGATAACCGGGGAGCTGTTTTTT

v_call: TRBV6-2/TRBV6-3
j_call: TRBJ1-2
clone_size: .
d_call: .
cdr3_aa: CASSGHDGYTF
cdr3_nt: TGTGCCAGCAGCGGACACGATGGCTACACCTTC

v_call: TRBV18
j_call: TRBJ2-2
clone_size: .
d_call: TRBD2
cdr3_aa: CASSPRGRDTGELFF
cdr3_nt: TGTGCCAGCTCACCCCGCGGGAGGGACACCGGGGAGCTGTTTTTT

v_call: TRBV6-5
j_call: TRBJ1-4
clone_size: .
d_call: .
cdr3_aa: CASSSPTGISEKLFF
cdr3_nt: TGTGCCAGCAGTTCACCTACAGGGATAAGTGAAAAACTGTTTTTT

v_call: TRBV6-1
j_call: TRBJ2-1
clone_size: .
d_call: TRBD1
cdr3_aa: CASSAVEGQGTYNEQFF
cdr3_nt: TGTGCCAGCAGTGCAGTGGAGGGACAGGGGACCTACAATGAGCAGTTCTTC

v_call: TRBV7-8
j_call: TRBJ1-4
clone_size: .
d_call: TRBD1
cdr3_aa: CASSFTGVKNEKLFF
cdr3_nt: TGTGCCAGCAGCTTTACAGGGGTTAAGAATGAAAAACTGTTTTTT

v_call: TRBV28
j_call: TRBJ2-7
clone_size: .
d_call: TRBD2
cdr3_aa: CASSPFPRERGSYEQYF
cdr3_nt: TGTGCCAGCAGTCCCTTCCCCCGGGAGCGGGGCTCCTACGAGCAGTACTTC

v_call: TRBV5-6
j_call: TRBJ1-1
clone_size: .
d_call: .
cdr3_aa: CASSLGGAREAFF
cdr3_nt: TGTGCCAGCAGCTTGGGGGGCGCGAGGGAAGCTTTCTTT

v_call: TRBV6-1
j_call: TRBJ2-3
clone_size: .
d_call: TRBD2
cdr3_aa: CASSDLLAGGPSDTQYF
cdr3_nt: TGTGCCAGCAGTGATTTACTAGCGGGAGGGCCTTCAGATACGCAGTATTTT

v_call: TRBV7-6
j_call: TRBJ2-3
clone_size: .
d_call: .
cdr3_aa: CASTPRRGPDTQYF
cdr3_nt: TGTGCCAGCACCCCGCGGAGGGGTCCAGATACGCAGTATTTT

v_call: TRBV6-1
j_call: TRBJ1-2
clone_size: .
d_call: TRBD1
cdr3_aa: CASSEGTGTSHGYTF
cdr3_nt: TGTGCCAGCAGTGAAGGGACAGGGACAAGCCATGGCTACACCTTC

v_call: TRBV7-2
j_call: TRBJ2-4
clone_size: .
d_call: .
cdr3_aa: CASSFGQTKNIQYF
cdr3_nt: TGTGCCAGCAGCTTCGGACAGACTAAAAACATTCAGTACTTC

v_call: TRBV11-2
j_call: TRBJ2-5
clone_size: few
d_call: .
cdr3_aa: CASSFGQETQYF
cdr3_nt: TGTGCCAGCAGCTTCGGCCAAGAGACCCAGTACTTC

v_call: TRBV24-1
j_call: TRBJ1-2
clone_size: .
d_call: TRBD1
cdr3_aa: CATSDPTGAEGYTF
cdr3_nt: TGTGCCACCAGTGATCCGACAGGGGCGGAGGGCTACACCTTC

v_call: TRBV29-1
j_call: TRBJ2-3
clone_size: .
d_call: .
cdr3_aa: CSVQSGSTPTDTQYF
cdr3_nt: TGCAGCGTTCAATCAGGGTCAACCCCCACAGATACGCAGTATTTT

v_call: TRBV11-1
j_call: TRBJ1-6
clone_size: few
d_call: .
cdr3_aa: CASSLDDRMGSPLHF
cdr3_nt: TGTGCCAGCAGCTTAGATGATCGTATGGGCTCACCCCTCCACTTT

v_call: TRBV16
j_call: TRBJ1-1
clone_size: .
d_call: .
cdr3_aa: CASSQQGNTEAFF
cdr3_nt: TGTGCCAGCAGCCAACAGGGGAACACTGAAGCTTTCTTT

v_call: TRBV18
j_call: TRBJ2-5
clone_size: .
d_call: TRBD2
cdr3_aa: CASSPWASGRTQETQYF
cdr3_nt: TGTGCCAGCTCACCATGGGCTAGCGGGAGAACCCAAGAGACCCAGTACTTC

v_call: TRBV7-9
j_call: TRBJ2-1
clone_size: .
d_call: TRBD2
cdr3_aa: CASSPPGLAGNEQFF
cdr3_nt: TGTGCCAGCAGCCCTCCCGGACTAGCAGGCAATGAGCAGTTCTTC

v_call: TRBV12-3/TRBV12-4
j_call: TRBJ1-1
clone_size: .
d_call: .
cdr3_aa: CASSFSTDTEAFF
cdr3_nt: TGTGCCAGCAGTTTCTCTACGGACACTGAAGCTTTCTTT

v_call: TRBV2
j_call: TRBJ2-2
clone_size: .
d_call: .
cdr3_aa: CASSITRITNTGELFF
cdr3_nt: TGTGCCAGCAGCATCACAAGAATCACGAACACCGGGGAGCTGTTTTTT

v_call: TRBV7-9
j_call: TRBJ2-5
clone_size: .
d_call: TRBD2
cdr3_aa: CASSLGSGTQETQYF
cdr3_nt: TGTGCCAGCAGCTTAGGAAGCGGGACCCAAGAGACCCAGTACTTC

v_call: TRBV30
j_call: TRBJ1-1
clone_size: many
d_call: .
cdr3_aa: CAWSVQPGTEAFF
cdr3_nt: TGTGCCTGGAGTGTCCAACCGGGCACTGAAGCTTTCTTT

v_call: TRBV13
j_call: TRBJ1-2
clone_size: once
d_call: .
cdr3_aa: CASSLGTVHGYTF
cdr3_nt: TGTGCCAGCAGCTTAGGGACAGTCCATGGCTACACCTTC

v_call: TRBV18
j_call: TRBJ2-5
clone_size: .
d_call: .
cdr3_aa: CASSPLRIQETQYF
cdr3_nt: TGTGCCAGCTCACCATTGCGGATCCAAGAGACCCAGTACTTC

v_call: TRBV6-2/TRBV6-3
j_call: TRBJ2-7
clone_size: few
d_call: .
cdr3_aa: CASSWGLQSYEQYF
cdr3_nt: TGTGCCAGCAGTTGGGGACTCCAATCCTACGAGCAGTACTTC

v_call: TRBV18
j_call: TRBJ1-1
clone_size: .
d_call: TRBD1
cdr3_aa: CASSTGQGDGTEAFF
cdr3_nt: TGTGCCAGCTCAACCGGACAGGGGGATGGGACTGAAGCTTTCTTT

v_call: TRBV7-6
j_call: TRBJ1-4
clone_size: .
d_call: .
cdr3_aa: CASSLGATSRGATNEKLFF
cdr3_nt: TGTGCCAGCAGCTTAGGCGCAACATCCAGGGGTGCAACTAATGAAAAACTGTTTTTT

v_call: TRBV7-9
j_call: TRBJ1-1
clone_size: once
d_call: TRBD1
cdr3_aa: CASSHSRGQGDTEAFF
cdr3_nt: TGTGCCAGCAGCCACTCGCGCGGACAGGGGGACACTGAAGCTTTCTTT

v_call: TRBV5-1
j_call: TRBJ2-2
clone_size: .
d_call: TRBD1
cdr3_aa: CASSLGQGVAGELFF
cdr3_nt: TGCGCCAGCAGCTTGGGACAGGGGGTTGCCGGGGAGCTGTTTTTT

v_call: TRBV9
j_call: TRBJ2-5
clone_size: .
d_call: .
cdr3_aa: CASSVATGVWETQYF
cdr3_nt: TGTGCCAGCAGCGTAGCTACCGGGGTCTGGGAGACCCAGTACTTC

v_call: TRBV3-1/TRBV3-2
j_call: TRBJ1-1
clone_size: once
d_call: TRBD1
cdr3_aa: CASRAGTGGYTEAFF
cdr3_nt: TGTGCCAGCAGGGCGGGGACAGGGGGTTACACTGAAGCTTTCTTT

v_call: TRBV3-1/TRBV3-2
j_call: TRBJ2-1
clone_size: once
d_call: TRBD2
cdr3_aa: CASSQLFLRGDNNEQFF
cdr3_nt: TGTGCCAGCAGCCAGCTCTTTCTGCGGGGGGACAACAATGAGCAGTTCTTC

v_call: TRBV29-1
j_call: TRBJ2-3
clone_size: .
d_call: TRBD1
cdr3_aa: CSVRPGQTTDTQYF
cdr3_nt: TGCAGCGTCCGTCCGGGACAGACGACAGATACGCAGTATTTT

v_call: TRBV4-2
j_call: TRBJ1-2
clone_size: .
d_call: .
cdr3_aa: CASSQAGGGGYTF
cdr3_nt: TGTGCCAGCAGCCAAGCGGGGGGCGGTGGCTACACCTTC

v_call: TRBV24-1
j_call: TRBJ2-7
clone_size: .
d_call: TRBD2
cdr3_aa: CATSDSGRWEQYF
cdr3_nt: TGTGCCACCAGTGATAGCGGGAGGTGGGAGCAGTACTTC

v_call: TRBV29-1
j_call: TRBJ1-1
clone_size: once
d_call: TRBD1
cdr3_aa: CSVSGTGGSLGEAFF
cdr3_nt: TGCAGCGTTTCCGGGACAGGGGGCAGTTTGGGTGAAGCTTTCTTT

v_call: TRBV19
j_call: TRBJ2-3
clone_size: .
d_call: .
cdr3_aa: CASSIQPTGPLHTQYF
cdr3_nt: TGTGCCAGTAGTATTCAACCGACAGGCCCCCTCCATACGCAGTATTTT

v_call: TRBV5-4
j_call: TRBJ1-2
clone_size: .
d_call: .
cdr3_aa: CASSLTGSGYTF
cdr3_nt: TGTGCCAGCAGTTTAACAGGGTCCGGCTACACCTTC

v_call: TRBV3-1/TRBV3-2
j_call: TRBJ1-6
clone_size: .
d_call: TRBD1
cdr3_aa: CASSPQGAISPLHF
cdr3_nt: TGTGCCAGCAGCCCCCAGGGGGCGATTTCACCCCTCCACTTT

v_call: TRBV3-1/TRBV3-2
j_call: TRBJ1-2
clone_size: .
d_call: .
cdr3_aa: CASSQDRGSYGYTF
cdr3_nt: TGTGCCAGCAGCCAAGATCGAGGTTCCTATGGCTACACCTTC

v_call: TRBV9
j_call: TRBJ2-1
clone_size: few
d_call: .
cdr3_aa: CASSPPGHEQFF
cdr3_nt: TGTGCCAGCAGTCCTCCCGGTCATGAGCAGTTCTTC

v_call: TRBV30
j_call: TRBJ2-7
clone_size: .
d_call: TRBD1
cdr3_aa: CAWSVLGTGASYEQYF
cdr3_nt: TGTGCCTGGAGTGTACTGGGGACAGGGGCGTCCTACGAGCAGTACTTC

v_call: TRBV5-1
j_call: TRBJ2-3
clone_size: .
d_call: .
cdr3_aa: CASSFAGEGDTQYF
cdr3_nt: TGCGCCAGCAGCTTTGCTGGCGAGGGAGATACGCAGTATTTT

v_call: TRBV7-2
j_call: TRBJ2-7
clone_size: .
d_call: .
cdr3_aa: CASSLGRGNHEQYF
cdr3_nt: TGTGCCAGCAGCTTAGGGCGGGGAAATCACGAGCAGTACTTC

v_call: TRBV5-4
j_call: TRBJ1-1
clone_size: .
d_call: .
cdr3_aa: CASSLTPGTEAFF
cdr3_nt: TGTGCCAGCAGCTTGACCCCCGGCACTGAAGCTTTCTTT

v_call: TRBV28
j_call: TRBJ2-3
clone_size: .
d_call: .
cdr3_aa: CAGGYADGLTQYF
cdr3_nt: TGTGCCGGGGGGTACGCGGACGGGCTCACGCAGTATTTT

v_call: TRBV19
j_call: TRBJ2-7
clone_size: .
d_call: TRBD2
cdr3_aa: CASSTTSDYEQYF
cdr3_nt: TGTGCCAGTAGTACCACTAGCGACTACGAGCAGTACTTC

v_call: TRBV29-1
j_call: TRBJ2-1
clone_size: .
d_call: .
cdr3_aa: CSVSRGRSYNEQFF
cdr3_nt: TGCAGCGTTTCGCGGGGACGGTCCTACAATGAGCAGTTCTTC

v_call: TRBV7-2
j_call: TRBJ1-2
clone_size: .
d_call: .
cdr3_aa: CASSGQRHNYGYTF
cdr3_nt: TGTGCCAGCAGCGGACAGAGACATAACTATGGCTACACCTTC

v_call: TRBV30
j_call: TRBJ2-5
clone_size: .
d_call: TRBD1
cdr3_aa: CAWRGTGDSETQYF
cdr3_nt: TGTGCCTGGAGGGGGACAGGGGATTCTGAGACCCAGTACTTC

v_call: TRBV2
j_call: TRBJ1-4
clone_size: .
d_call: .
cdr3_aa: CASSGRGMANEKLFF
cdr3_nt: TGTGCCAGCAGTGGGCGGGGGATGGCTAATGAAAAACTGTTTTTT

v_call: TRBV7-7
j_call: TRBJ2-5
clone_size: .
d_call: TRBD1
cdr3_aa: CASSLNRGETQYF
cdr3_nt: TGTGCCAGCAGCCTGAACAGGGGAGAGACCCAGTACTTC

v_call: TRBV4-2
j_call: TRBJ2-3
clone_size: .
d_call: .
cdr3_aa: CASSQTTTDTQYF
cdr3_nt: TGTGCCAGCAGCCAAACAACTACCGATACGCAGTATTTT

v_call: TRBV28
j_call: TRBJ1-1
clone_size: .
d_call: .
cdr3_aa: CASSRDIMNTEAFF
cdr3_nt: TGTGCCAGCAGCCGTGACATAATGAACACTGAAGCTTTCTTT

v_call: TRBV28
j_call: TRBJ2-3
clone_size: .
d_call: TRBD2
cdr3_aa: CANSGTPTDTQYF
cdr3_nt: TGTGCCAACAGCGGGACTCCCACAGATACGCAGTATTTT

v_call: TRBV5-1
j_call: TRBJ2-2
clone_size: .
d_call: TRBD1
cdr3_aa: CASRSGTANTGELFF
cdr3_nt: TGCGCCAGCAGATCCGGGACAGCGAACACCGGGGAGCTGTTTTTT